The rows below give T cell receptor beta chains drawn from one sample of a study of Ad26.COV2.S vaccination and SARS-CoV-2 variants. Sequencing used immunoSEQ multiplex PCR; TCRdb keeps in-frame clones, though not all of them. The sample includes around 450,000 clones, around 89% seen only once; the top ten take 1.5% to 2%. Sequencing used peripheral blood, obtained in a trial of Ad26.COV2.S vaccine versus placebo. These receptors were obtained from a person between 18 and 65 years old who received the Ad26.COV2.S COVID-19 vaccine or a placebo. Both conserved end residues are trimmed from each CDR3. The D gene is left open where the match is weak.

d_call | j_call | v_call | cdr3_aa
NA | TRBJ2-7 | TRBV18 | ASSPQSGLYEQY
TRBD2 | TRBJ2-7 | TRBV7-9 | ASSFLAGGDEQY
NA | TRBJ2-7 | TRBV2 | ASSARGRVGSYEQY
TRBD1 | TRBJ2-5 | TRBV27 | ASRQGAKETQY
TRBD2 | TRBJ2-2 | TRBV4-1 | ASSQGSGREPGELF
TRBD1 | TRBJ2-7 | TRBV13 | ASSLAGGTGGTYEQY
NA | TRBJ2-1 | TRBV6-2/TRBV6-3 | ASSYSIKADVSNNEQF
TRBD1 | TRBJ1-6 | TRBV9 | ASSGTGITSPLH
NA | TRBJ2-1 | TRBV2 | ANLLVREYNEQF
TRBD1 | TRBJ1-2 | TRBV29-1 | SAEPGQYGYT
NA | TRBJ2-2 | TRBV5-4 | ASRQRGATGELF
TRBD1 | TRBJ1-1 | TRBV6-5 | ASSNRGSNTEAF
NA | TRBJ2-3 | TRBV28 | ASSPYPTKRATDTQY
NA | TRBJ2-3 | TRBV7-2 | ASSLEGGVAGDTQY
NA | TRBJ1-6 | TRBV2 | ASSEVGGGSPLH
NA | TRBJ2-2 | TRBV7-8 | ASTVRETGELF
TRBD1 | TRBJ2-2 | TRBV19 | ASSSPGGLAGELF
TRBD1 | TRBJ2-7 | TRBV19 | ASSMGTGQIYEQY
TRBD2 | TRBJ2-7 | TRBV11-2 | ASSPRLLAGRSYEQY
NA | TRBJ2-3 | TRBV11-2 | ASSPGMFGTDTQY
NA | TRBJ1-2 | TRBV18 | ASSPTGPHPGNGYT
NA | TRBJ2-4 | TRBV15 | ATSRKRSGFLDIQY
NA | TRBJ1-6 | TRBV7-2 | ASQSSWNNSPLH
NA | TRBJ1-5 | TRBV2 | ASSDGTRGYNQPQH
NA | TRBJ2-3 | TRBV7-2 | ASSLSPGSTDTQY
TRBD1 | TRBJ1-2 | TRBV6-5 | ASSYSTGTVNYGYT
TRBD2 | TRBJ2-7 | TRBV2 | ASSYIGTSAYEQY
TRBD1 | TRBJ2-7 | TRBV19 | ASTGQIGSEQY
NA | TRBJ1-3 | TRBV6-5 | ASSYSAGYGNTIY
NA | TRBJ2-7 | TRBV27 | ASSFGRGSEQY
NA | TRBJ1-1 | TRBV7-9 | ASSLIPPGLNTEAF
TRBD1 | TRBJ2-1 | TRBV6-5 | ASRLMGQTNEQF
TRBD1 | TRBJ1-1 | TRBV14 | ASRPGTGATEAF
TRBD2 | TRBJ2-2 | TRBV7-3 | ASSFQGAGGTGELF
NA | TRBJ1-1 | TRBV9 | ASSVAGLNTEAF
NA | TRBJ2-1 | TRBV11-3 | ASSLLGPNNEQF
NA | TRBJ1-6 | TRBV6-2/TRBV6-3 | ASSPSSAFNNSPLH
TRBD1 | TRBJ2-7 | TRBV5-6 | ASSNGQGRGYEQY
TRBD1 | TRBJ1-4 | TRBV2 | ASRSGQGNEKLF
NA | TRBJ1-1 | TRBV19 | ASLDRRPGQMNTEAF
NA | TRBJ1-1 | TRBV7-9 | ASRAKTGRNTEAF
TRBD1 | TRBJ1-2 | TRBV6-5 | ASRQTGANYGYT
NA | TRBJ1-4 | TRBV6-1 | ASSDSTRIVKNEKLF
NA | TRBJ2-1 | TRBV18 | ASSPLVVAQNTYNEQF
TRBD2 | TRBJ2-3 | TRBV6-2/TRBV6-3 | ASSLASGYTDTQY
NA | TRBJ2-7 | TRBV7-9 | ASSQLGQGFYEQY
NA | TRBJ1-6 | TRBV7-2 | ASSTAASSNSPLH
NA | TRBJ1-4 | TRBV29-1 | SVSTTTNEKLF
NA | TRBJ1-2 | TRBV29-1 | SVHRSTGYGYT
NA | TRBJ2-1 | TRBV30 | ASSGATEQF
NA | TRBJ2-5 | TRBV5-1 | ASSSWIGETQY
NA | TRBJ1-4 | TRBV7-2 | ASSSGQPNEKLF
NA | TRBJ2-6 | TRBV28 | ASSLFSSGANVLT
TRBD2 | TRBJ2-5 | TRBV5-4 | ASSLPLAGGQETQY
NA | TRBJ2-3 | TRBV6-2/TRBV6-3 | ASSYPLGGDTDTQY
NA | TRBJ1-1 | TRBV7-3 | ASFAVPMNTEAF
NA | TRBJ1-3 | TRBV28 | ASSLDSSGNTIY